The 6 T cell receptor beta chains below all came from one sample that was sequenced in a study of cytomegalovirus exposure and HLA in healthy donors. The PCR used 60 Vbeta and 13 Jbeta primers. Generated by immunoSEQ multiplex PCR, the TCRdb table keeps only in-frame clones and is missing some. Of 50,000 or so clones listed, around three fifths are singletons. Sample: PBMCs. The source of these receptors is a human donor in good health.

The V gene is TRBV4-2, the J gene TRBJ2-7; 7 bases line up with TRBD2. CDR1 is LGHNA and CDR2 is YNFKEQ in the germline V gene. This CDR3 contains 16 residues. The V and J ends lost 4 bases and 0 bases, in that order; junction bases with no gene match: 9. The CDR3 loop reads CASSRSVGGDSYEQYF. In DNA form, the CDR3 reads TGTGCCAGCAGCCGCTCTGTGGGGGGGGACTCCTACGAGCAGTACTTC.

The rearrangement links TRBV25-1 to TRBJ2-5, with D perhaps TRBD2 (6 bases). The CDR3 contains 12 residues. The germline CDR1 and CDR2 sequences are MGHDK and SYGVNS. V was trimmed by 8 bases and J by 5 bases, leaving 12 bases between them. For the CDR3, the DNA is TGTGCCAGCTCACGGGGGAGGGAGACCCAGTACTTC. Translated: CASSRGRETQYF.

As to this clone: The germline gene is not matched at one end of the junction; a read error may be the cause. This chain links TRBV5-1 with TRBJ2-5; D unclear. Germline-derived CDR1 and CDR2 are SGHRS and YFSETQ. The CDR3 is made up of 17 amino acids. CDR3 sequence reads: CASSLVGFTAVQEAQYF. In DNA, the CDR3 is TGCGCCAGCAGCTTGGTGGGTTTTACGGCGGTCCAAGAGGCCCAGTACTTC.

The chain combines TRBV1 with TRBJ1-6; the D call of TRBD1 is as the table states it, not checked on the DNA. TRBV1 is recorded as a pseudogene. CDR3 length: 15 amino acids. This chain's CDR3 is CTSSQRGTGNRLLHF. The CDR3 region has the DNA TGCACCAGCAGCCAGCGCGGGACAGGGAATCGTCTCCTCCACTTT.

The V gene is TRBV4-1, the J gene TRBJ1-2; D is perhaps TRBD1 (5 bases). V lost 5 bases, J lost 8 bases, and 15 bases lay in between. This CDR3 is built from 13 residues. CDR1 and CDR2 from the germline V gene are MGHRA and YSYEKL. CDR3 sequence: CASSKTTEGGYTF. In DNA form, the CDR3 reads TGCGCCAGCAGCAAGACGACAGAAGGAGGCTACACCTTC.

This clone showed up just a few times. The CDR3 reads CASSQRGVHSTDTQYF. CDR3 sequence (DNA): TGCGCCAGCAGCCAGCGGGGGGTCCATAGCACAGATACGCAGTATTTT. The V and J genes are TRBV5-1 and TRBJ2-3; 9 bases are shared with TRBD2. CDR1 and CDR2 (germline): SGHRS, YFSETQ. V was pared by 4 bases and J by 0 bases, with 6 bases of the junction left unmatched. The CDR3 sequence is 16 residues long. Full variable domain (missing parts from reference TRBV5-1 and TRBJ2-3): KAGVTQTPRYLIKTRGQQVTLSCSPISGHRSVSWYQQTPGQGLQFLFEYFSETQRNKGNFPGRFSGRQFSNSRSEMNVSTLELGDSALYLCASSQRGVHSTDTQYFGPGTRLTVL.